A single sample is the source of the 3 T cell receptor beta chains below, sequenced in a study of cytomegalovirus exposure and HLA in healthy donors. Use of 60 Vbeta and 13 Jbeta primers characterized the PCR. The data were produced by immunoSEQ multiplex PCR, yet TCRdb's version contains in-frame clones alone and is incomplete. The sample table sets out 150,000 to 200,000 clones. Specimen: PBMCs. The source of these receptors is a woman aged 55-69 years in good health and CMV-seronegative.

This chain joins TRBV7-8 and TRBJ2-3, with 12 bases fitting TRBD2. There are 17 residues in the CDR3. Germline trimming cut 5 bases from V and 5 bases from J; bases unmatched to any gene: 11. The germline CDR1 and CDR2 sequences are SGHVS and FQNEAQ. CDR3: CASSPGLAGYLVDTQYF. DNA for the CDR3: TGTGCCAGCAGCCCGGGACTAGCGGGTTACTTGGTAGATACGCAGTATTTT.

This chain uses TRBV7-6 with TRBJ2-7; TRBD2 might be the D (6 bases). Trimming took 5 bases from V and 6 from J, leaving 23 bases between them. The CDR3 contains 16 residues. Looked up from germline, CDR1 is SGHVS and CDR2 is FNYEAQ. The CDR3 loop is CASSASPFRTGGEQYF. The CDR3 bases are TGTGCCAGCAGCGCCAGCCCCTTCAGGACCGGGGGCGAGCAGTACTTC. Combining the CDR3 with reference TRBV7-6 and TRBJ2-7 gives the whole variable domain GAGVSQSPRYKVTKRGQDVALRCDPISGHVSLYWYRQALGQGPEFLTYFNYEAQQDKSGLPNDRFSAERPEGSISTLTIQRTEQRDSAMYRCASSASPFRTGGEQYFGPGTRLTVT.

The chain carries TRBV18 and TRBJ2-1; D ambiguous. The CDR3 is 13 amino acids. The V gene's germline CDR1 is KGHSH and CDR2 LQKENI. V was shortened by 5 bases and J by 0 bases, with 5 bases between the two germline ends. CDR3 nucleotide sequence: TGTGCCAGCTCATCCTTCTCCTACAATGAGCAGTTCTTC. This encodes CASSSFSYNEQFF. Variable domain in full (rest from reference TRBV18 and TRBJ2-1): NAGVMQNPRHLVRRRGQEARLRCSPMKGHSHVYWYRQLPEEGLKFMVYLQKENIIDESGMPKERFSAEFPKEGPSILRIQQVVRGDSAAYFCASSSFSYNEQFFGPGTRLTVL.